This entry is about one TCR beta chain. The record originates from a study of T cell clonotyping in hematopoietic cell transplantation. This CDR3 has 16 residues. V gave up 4 bases and J gave up 1 base, with 15 bases separating them. CDR1 and CDR2 from the germline V gene are SGHNT and YYREEE (reference sequence). TCRdb's copy holds only in-frame clones and misses some; the assay was immunoSEQ multiplex PCR. The sample shows tens of thousands of clones, 94% of them seen only once. The chain has TRBV5-4 and TRBJ1-3; possible D gene TRBD1, 5 bases. This receptor was identified in a woman aged 50 to 60 in good health. Some clones in this sample may be carry-over from other donors' samples. Input material: peripheral blood mononuclear cells. The chain's CDR3 is CASSPELRQSGNTIYF. In nucleotides, the CDR3 is TGTGCCAGCAGCCCCGAACTTAGACAGTCTGGAAACACCATATATTTT.